Included here is one T cell receptor beta chain sequence, with context. This CDR3 has 15 amino acids. The V gene lost 0 bases and the J gene lost 2 bases, with 11 bases spanning the gap. Germline loops: CDR1 SGHAT, CDR2 FQNNGV. Assay used: immunoSEQ multiplex PCR; TCRdb lists only in-frame clones, some missing. The table lists some 77,000 clones, more than 85% of them singletons, with 2% to 3% in the top ten. This specimen comes from a study of T cell changes during pregnancy in multiple sclerosis. The sequenced sample was peripheral blood, obtained after pregnancy. The receptor comes from a female donor in good health, enrolled as a control in a pregnancy study. The gene calls are TRBV11-2 and TRBJ2-7, with no clear D. The CDR3 protein is CASSLDSMGPYEQYF. In DNA, the CDR3 is TGTGCCAGCAGCTTAGATTCTATGGGCCCCTACGAGCAGTACTTC.